This T cell receptor (beta chain) emerged from a study of blood T cells in healthy people across ages. This clonotype came up a few times. Its antigen is undetermined. Study-level points and caveats: Any conclusive comparison of naive versus antigen-experienced cells was prevented by using unsorted PBMCs. A greater number of naive CD4+ cells and higher diversity distinguished long-lived donors from aged donors.

A sample-barcoded 5' primer and a J-beta primer mix were used in a second PCR of about 7 to 11 cycles. Via MiXCR, TCRdb re-called the 5' RACE reads, giving one row per CDR3 protein. The data show approximately 2,000,000 distinct CDR3 sequences, with around 42% seen just once and more than 20% held by the top ten. The V segment lost 2 bases and the J segment 10 bases; nucleotides outside the gene matches: 6. Germline-derived CDR1 and CDR2 are SGDLS and YYNGEE. The CDR3 runs 13 residues. The source is a human donor in good health. The source material was blood. The chain is built from TRBV9 and TRBJ1-2; 9 bases map to TRBD1. The CDR3 region has the DNA TGTGCCAGCAGCGTTGGACAGGGGATTGTCTACACCTTC. Translating it yields CASSVGQGIVYTF.